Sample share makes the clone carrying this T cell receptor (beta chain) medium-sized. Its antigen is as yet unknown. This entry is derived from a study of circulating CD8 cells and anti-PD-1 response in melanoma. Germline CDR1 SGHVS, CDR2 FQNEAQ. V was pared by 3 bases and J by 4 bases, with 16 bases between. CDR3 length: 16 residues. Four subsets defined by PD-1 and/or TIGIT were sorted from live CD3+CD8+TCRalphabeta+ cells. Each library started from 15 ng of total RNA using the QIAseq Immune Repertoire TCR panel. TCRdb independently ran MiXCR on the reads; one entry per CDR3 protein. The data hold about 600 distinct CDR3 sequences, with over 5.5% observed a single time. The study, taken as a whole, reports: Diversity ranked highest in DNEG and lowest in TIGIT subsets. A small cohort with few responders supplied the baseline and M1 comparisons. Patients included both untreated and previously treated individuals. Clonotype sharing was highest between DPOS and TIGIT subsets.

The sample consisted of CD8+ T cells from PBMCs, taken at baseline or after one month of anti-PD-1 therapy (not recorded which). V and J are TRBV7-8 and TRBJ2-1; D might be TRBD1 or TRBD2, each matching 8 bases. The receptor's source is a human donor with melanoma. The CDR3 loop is CASSFGGDRRYNEQFF. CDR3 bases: TGTGCCAGCAGCTTCGGGGGGGACAGGAGGTACAATGAGCAGTTCTTC. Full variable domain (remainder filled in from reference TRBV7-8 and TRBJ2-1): GAGVSQSPRYKVAKRGQDVALRCDPISGHVSLFWYQQALGQGPEFLTYFQNEAQLDKSGLPSDRFFAERPEGSVSTLKIQRTQQEDSAVYLCASSFGGDRRYNEQFFGPGTRLTVL.